One and the same sample provided the 9 T cell receptor beta chains below, sequenced in a study of blood T cell repertoires in COVID-19. Clones were read by immunoSEQ multiplex PCR, and TCRdb kept only the in-frame ones, dropping some. The sample includes 30,000 to 35,000 clones, roughly 90% of them seen just once. Sequencing input: peripheral blood. Receptors were obtained from a woman between 40 and 55 years old with active or convalescent COVID-19.

The V and J genes are TRBV11-2 and TRBJ2-7, with D possibly matching TRBD2 (6 bases). V lost 0 bases, J lost 0 bases, and 9 bases lay in between. The CDR3 loop spans 15 amino acids. Germline lookup yields CDR1 SGHAT and CDR2 FQNNGV. This chain's CDR3 is CASSLDGTFSYEQYF. The CDR3 DNA is TGTGCCAGCAGCTTAGACGGGACTTTCTCCTACGAGCAGTACTTC.

This clone was counted a single time. V is TRBV3-1 (or the pseudogene TRBV3-2) and J is TRBJ2-1; 9 nucleotides align to TRBD2. V dropped 1 base and J dropped 8; count of bases not matched to a gene: 6. Germline assignment: CDR1 LGHDT and CDR2 YNNKEL (reference sequence). There are 15 residues in the CDR3. The CDR3 bases are TGTGCCAGCAGCCAAGGTGGCGGGAGGGCAGATGAGCAGTTCTTC. It yields the protein CASSQGGGRADEQFF.

This clone was counted between two and nine times. This chain connects TRBV7-9 to TRBJ1-1, with D unresolved. This CDR3 comprises 13 residues. V lost 3 bases to trimming and J lost 1 base, with 6 bases between them. Germline loops: CDR1 SEHNR, CDR2 FQNEAQ (reference sequence). CDR3 in amino acids: CASSLRRNTEAFF. The DNA of the CDR3 is TGTGCCAGCAGCTTGCGGCGGAACACTGAAGCTTTCTTT. Complete variable domain (other parts from reference TRBV7-9 and TRBJ1-1): DTGVSQNPRHKITKRGQNVTFRCDPISEHNRLYWYRQTLGQGPEFLTYFQNEAQLEKSRLLSDRFSAERPKGSFSTLEIQRTEQGDSAMYLCASSLRRNTEAFFGQGTRLTVV.

The chain uses TRBV6-5 and TRBJ1-2; 7 bases map to TRBD1. CDR1 is MNHEY, CDR2 SVGAGI, per germline. The CDR3 runs 11 residues. Losses at the gene ends were 8 bases for V and 6 bases for J; bases not matched to a gene: 3. The CDR3 spells CASVTGNGYTF. The CDR3 DNA sequence: TGTGCCAGCGTGACAGGGAATGGCTACACCTTC.

This chain joins TRBV11-2 and TRBJ1-1, with 10 bases identical to TRBD1. The CDR3 sequence is 14 residues long. Germline V gives CDR1 SGHAT, CDR2 FQNNGV. Trimming at V came to 5 bases and at J to 7 bases, leaving 7 bases not matched to a gene. Written as DNA, the CDR3 is TGTGCCAGCAGCCCGACAGGGGGCGCGGGTGAAGCTTTCTTT. Its protein product is CASSPTGGAGEAFF. The full variable domain, completed using reference TRBV11-2 and TRBJ1-1, is EAGVAQSPRYKIIEKRQSVAFWCNPISGHATLYWYQQILGQGPKLLIQFQNNGVVDDSQLPKDRFSAERLKGVDSTLKIQPAKLEDSAVYLCASSPTGGAGEAFFGQGTRLTVV.

The chain employs TRBV5-1 and TRBJ2-1; 10 bases line up with TRBD2. Germline CDR1 and CDR2: SGHRS and YFSETQ. With 0 bases clipped from V and 7 bases from J, the junction kept 4 bases outside the gene matches. CDR3 length equals 15 residues. The CDR3: CASSLGLAGENEQFF. In DNA, the CDR3 is TGCGCCAGCAGCTTGGGGCTAGCGGGAGAAAATGAGCAGTTCTTC.

The chain employs TRBV4-2 and TRBJ2-2; maybe TRBD2 (5 bases). The V gene's germline CDR1 is LGHNA and CDR2 YNFKEQ. Deletions cut 4 bases from V and 4 bases from J, with 10 bases between. This CDR3 is 14 amino acids long. The chain's CDR3 is CASSPQLGTGELFF. The CDR3 nucleotides read TGTGCCAGCAGCCCACAACTAGGCACCGGGGAGCTGTTTTTT.

This clone was detected only once. The V gene is TRBV11-2, the J gene TRBJ1-1; D is undetermined. CDR1 and CDR2 from the germline V gene are SGHAT and FQNNGV. Trimming shortened V by 5 bases and J by 6 bases, and 19 bases separated the two germline ends. The CDR3 spans 15 residues. CDR3 sequence (DNA): TGTGCCAGCAGCGTGAGCAGACTGATTCTTTCTGAAGCTTTCTTT. This sequence encodes CASSVSRLILSEAFF.

The CDR3 nucleotides are TGTGCCAGCAGCAAAGCGGGGGGGTCGATAGATACGCAGTATTTT. The encoded protein is CASSKAGGSIDTQYF. The chain couples TRBV7-3 to TRBJ2-3; 10 nucleotides agree with TRBD2. Trimming at V came to 5 bases and at J to 5 bases, leaving 7 bases not matched to a gene. Germline V gives CDR1 SGHTA, CDR2 FQGTGA. CDR3 length: 15 amino acids.